This entry concerns a single T cell receptor (beta chain). The antigen remains unidentified. The entry originates in a study of graft-versus-host responses after intestinal transplantation. CDR3 length equals 15 residues. The germline CDR1 and CDR2 sequences are MGHRA and YSYEKL. Only in-frame clones appear in the TCRdb table, and some are missing; sequencing was by immunoSEQ multiplex PCR. The table includes over 70,000 clones, around 83% detected once. The V gene is TRBV4-1, the J gene TRBJ2-5; TRBD2 matches 7 bases. The DNA end is a closer match to TRBJ2-7, so the J assignment may be wrong. This clonotype originated in a human donor who received an intestinal transplant. The sample consisted of unstimulated CD8+ T cells sorted from spleen or lymph node cells, taken before intestinal transplant. In DNA, the CDR3 is TGCGCCAGCAGCCAAGGGGGGGGAGTCTCCTACGAGCAGTACTTC. It translates to CASSQGGGVSYEQYF.